The 16 T cell receptor beta chains below were found in one sample sequenced in a study of blood T cell repertoires in COVID-19. Generated by immunoSEQ multiplex PCR, the TCRdb table keeps only in-frame clones and is missing some. The table records about 350,000 clones, approximately 84% of them present only once. Sequenced: PBMCs or T cells enriched from blood (not recorded which). The receptors here all came from a woman in her 30s who had recovered from COVID-19.

V and J are TRBV19 and TRBJ2-7; maybe TRBD1 (6 bases). This CDR3 comprises 13 residues. V was cut by 4 bases and J by 1 base, with 8 bases left in between. Germline V gene sequence: CDR1 LNHDA, CDR2 SQIVND (reference sequence). The CDR3 coding sequence is TGTGCCAGTAGTACGACAGGTTCCTACGAGCAGTACTTC. Protein: CASSTTGSYEQYF.

Regarding this clone: Other DNA sequences in the same sample also yield this CDR3. V and J are TRBV2 and TRBJ2-6; no reliable D call. CDR1 is SNHLY and CDR2 is FYNNEI in the germline V gene. Trimming took off 3 bases at V and 0 bases at J, with 3 bases between the two ends. CDR3 size: 14 residues. CDR3 sequence: CASSDSSGANVLTF. The DNA for the CDR3 is TGTGCCAGCAGTGACAGCTCTGGGGCCAACGTCCTGACTTTC.

V gene TRBV28 combines with J gene TRBJ2-7; TRBD2 aligns across 9 bases. Germline CDR1 MDHEN, CDR2 SYDVKM. This CDR3 contains 15 residues. The V gene end was trimmed by 4 bases and the J gene end by 2 bases; junction bases not matched to a gene: 6. CDR3: CASSSRTSVAYEQYF. The CDR3 bases are TGTGCCAGCAGTTCAAGGACTAGCGTGGCCTACGAGCAGTACTTC.

The chain joins TRBV30 to TRBJ1-1; D not resolved. The CDR3 runs to 13 residues. The germline V gene has CDR1 GTSNPN and CDR2 SVGIG (reference sequence). The V gene lost 0 bases and the J gene lost 3 bases, with 8 bases spanning the gap. In DNA, the CDR3 is TGTGCCTGGAGTGTACAAGAGGACACTGAAGCTTTCTTT. This encodes CAWSVQEDTEAFF.

The chain uses TRBV6-5 and TRBJ1-2; D gene unclear. From germline, CDR1 is MNHEY and CDR2 SVGAGI. The V end was cut by 7 bases, the J end by 6 bases, with 21 bases between. The CDR3 has 15 amino acids. CDR3 sequence (DNA): TGTGCCAGCAACCAAAGTCCCGGGATTATCAATGGCTACACCTTC. It codes for CASNQSPGIINGYTF.

The gene calls are TRBV6-5 and TRBJ1-1; 8 nucleotides line up with TRBD1. There are 16 residues in the CDR3. Trimming removed 2 bases from V and 4 bases from J; junction bases left unmatched: 9. Germline V lookup: CDR1 MNHEY, CDR2 SVGAGI. For the CDR3, the DNA is TGTGCCAGCAGTTACCCAGCAGGGGGCGGTGGCACTGAAGCTTTCTTT. It codes for CASSYPAGGGGTEAFF.

The genes are TRBV12-3 or TRBV12-4 and TRBJ2-1; 7 bases fit TRBD2. J was trimmed by 8 bases and V by 2 bases; bases with no gene match: 3. The CDR3 extends over 13 amino acids. The CDR3 DNA reads TGTGCCAGCAGTTTATGGGGGGGATATGAGCAGTTCTTC. Translation: CASSLWGGYEQFF.

J is TRBJ1-2 and V is TRBV18; 7 bases map to TRBD1. V trimming: 3 bases; J trimming: 8 bases; junction bases outside the gene matches: 9. The CDR3 spans 14 residues. Germline V CDR1 and CDR2: KGHSH, LQKENI. CDR3 sequence: CASSPGTALGGYTF. The CDR3 DNA sequence: TGTGCCAGCTCACCTGGGACAGCCCTAGGGGGCTACACCTTC.

This chain connects TRBV27 to TRBJ1-1; weak D call: TRBD1 (5 bases). The germline V and J ends were trimmed by 5 bases and 2 bases, with 12 bases remaining between them. CDR3 size: 14 residues. From germline, CDR1 is MNHEY and CDR2 SMNVEV (reference sequence). The CDR3 region is CASSRNQGNTEAFF. The CDR3, as DNA: TGTGCCAGCAGTCGAAATCAGGGAAACACTGAAGCTTTCTTT.

The chain joins TRBV6-5 to TRBJ1-1; D gene unclear. The V and J ends lost 8 bases and 7 bases respectively, with 17 bases between them. The CDR3 contains 13 residues. The V gene's germline CDR1 is MNHEY and CDR2 SVGAGI. In DNA, the CDR3 is TGTGCCAGCTTTGGACGGGAGAGAGTTGAAGCTTTCTTT. It codes for CASFGRERVEAFF.

V and J are TRBV5-1 and TRBJ2-4; no firm D call. Germline lookup yields CDR1 SGHRS and CDR2 YFSETQ. This CDR3 has 15 residues. V was shortened by 0 bases and J by 5 bases, with 12 bases between the two germline ends. The CDR3 reads CASSLESSFQNIQYF. CDR3 DNA: TGCGCCAGCAGCTTGGAGTCTAGTTTCCAAAACATTCAGTACTTC.

The CDR3 DNA reads TGTGCCAGCAGCTTAGCGGGGAGGATCACAGATACGCAGTATTTT. This gives the protein CASSLAGRITDTQYF. The gene calls are TRBV7-6 and TRBJ2-3, with D maybe TRBD2 (6 bases). The CDR3 has 15 residues. Trimming shortened V by 0 bases and J by 2 bases, and 9 bases separated the two germline ends. Germline V lookup: CDR1 SGHVS, CDR2 FNYEAQ.

The rearrangement links TRBV12-3 or TRBV12-4 to TRBJ1-1; weak D call: TRBD1 (5 bases). The CDR3 runs to 13 residues. The CDR3 coding sequence is TGTGCAACCCGACGGGGGGAGAACACTGAAGCTTTCTTT. Translation gives CATRRGENTEAFF.

The V and J genes are TRBV6-2 or TRBV6-3 and TRBJ2-1, with D possibly being TRBD1 or TRBD2 (9 bases each). This CDR3 is 18 amino acids long. The ends were cut back, 1 base at V and 6 bases at J, with 22 bases in the middle. Germline CDR1 is MNHEY and CDR2 is SVGEGT. The CDR3: CASSYWTGVAGASNEQFF. In DNA form, the CDR3 reads TGTGCCAGCAGTTACTGGACAGGGGTAGCGGGGGCAAGCAATGAGCAGTTCTTC.

The chain uses TRBV14 and TRBJ2-1, with no clear D. V was cut by 0 bases and J by 1 base, with 19 bases left in between. In germline, CDR1 is SGHDN, CDR2 FVKESK. The CDR3 length is 19 residues. CDR3 coding DNA: TGTGCCAGCAGCCAAGATGTGAGACACCGCTTGATATCCTACAATGAGCAGTTCTTC. Translating gives CASSQDVRHRLISYNEQFF.

This clone was seen more than once but under ten times. Other nucleotide sequences in the sample specify the same CDR3. The DNA of the CDR3 is TGTGCCAGCAGCTTAGGACAGGGAAACACCATATATTTT. It encodes CASSLGQGNTIYF. The chain has TRBV7-9 and TRBJ1-3, with a weak D call TRBD1 (5 bases). The CDR3 totals 13 residues. Germline loops: CDR1 SEHNR, CDR2 FQNEAQ (reference sequence). V dropped 1 base and J dropped 4 bases, with 5 bases sitting between them.